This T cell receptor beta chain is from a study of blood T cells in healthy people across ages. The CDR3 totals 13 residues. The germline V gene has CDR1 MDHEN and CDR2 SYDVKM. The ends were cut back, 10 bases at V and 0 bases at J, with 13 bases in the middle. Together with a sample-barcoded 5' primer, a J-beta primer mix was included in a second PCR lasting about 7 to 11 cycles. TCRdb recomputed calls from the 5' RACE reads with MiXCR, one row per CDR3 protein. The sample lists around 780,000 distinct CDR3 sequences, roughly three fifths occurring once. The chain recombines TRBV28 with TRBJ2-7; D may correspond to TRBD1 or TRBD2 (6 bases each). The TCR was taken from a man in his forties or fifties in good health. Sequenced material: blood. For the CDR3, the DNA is TGTGCCATAAGGGGGGAAAGCTCCTACGAGCAGTACTTC. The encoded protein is CAIRGESSYEQYF.